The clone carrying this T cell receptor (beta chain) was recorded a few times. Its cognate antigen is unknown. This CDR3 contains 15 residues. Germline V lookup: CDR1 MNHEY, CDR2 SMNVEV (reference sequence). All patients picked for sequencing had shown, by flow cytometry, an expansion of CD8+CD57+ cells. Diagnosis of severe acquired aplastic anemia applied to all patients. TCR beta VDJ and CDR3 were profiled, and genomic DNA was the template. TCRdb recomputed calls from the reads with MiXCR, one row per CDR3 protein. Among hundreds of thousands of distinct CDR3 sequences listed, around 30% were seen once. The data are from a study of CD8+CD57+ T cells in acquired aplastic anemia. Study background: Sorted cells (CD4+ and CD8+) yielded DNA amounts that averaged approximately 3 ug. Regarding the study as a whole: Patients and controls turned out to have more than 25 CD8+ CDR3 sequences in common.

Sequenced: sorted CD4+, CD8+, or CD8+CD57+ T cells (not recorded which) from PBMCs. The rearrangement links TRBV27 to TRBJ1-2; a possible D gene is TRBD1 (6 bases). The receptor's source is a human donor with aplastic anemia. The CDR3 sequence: CAGGGHPLGNYGYTF. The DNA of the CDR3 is TGTGCGGGGGGGGGACACCCGTTGGGGAACTATGGCTACACCTTC.